Following are 22 T cell receptor beta chains from one sample sequenced in a study of cytomegalovirus exposure and HLA in healthy donors. The assay was immunoSEQ multiplex PCR, and TCRdb's table has in-frame clones only and misses some. This sample has 150,000 or so clones, with around 88% found just once. Sequencing was carried out using PBMCs. The receptor source for this set is a young man in good health and CMV-seropositive.

V is TRBV25-1 and J is TRBJ2-3; 7 bases match TRBD2. V lost 2 bases to trimming and J lost 5 bases; unmatched junction nucleotides: 10. The germline V gene encodes CDR1 MGHDK and CDR2 SYGVNS. The CDR3 runs 16 residues. CDR3 sequence (DNA): TGTGCCAGCAGTGAAGGGAAGCGGGGATGGGGAGATACGCAGTATTTT. It specifies CASSEGKRGWGDTQYF.

This clone came up once. This sequence joins TRBV12-5 and TRBJ2-1, with TRBD2 matching over 7 bases. The germline V gene has CDR1 LGHNT and CDR2 FRNRAP. CDR3 length equals 18 residues. Trimming at V came to 1 base and at J to 5 bases, leaving 14 bases not matched to a gene. The CDR3 reads CASGLDGKAGRDNNEQFF. In nucleotides, the CDR3 is TGTGCTAGTGGTTTGGACGGCAAAGCGGGGAGGGATAACAATGAGCAGTTCTTC.

In this sample, this clone turned up once. V usage is TRBV4-2 and J usage is TRBJ2-3, with D unresolved. Trimming pared 0 bases from V and 0 bases from J, leaving 10 bases between. There are 16 residues in the CDR3. The V gene's germline CDR1 is LGHNA and CDR2 YNFKEQ. For the CDR3, the DNA is TGTGCCAGCAGCCAAGACTTAGTTCGAAGCACAGATACGCAGTATTTT. Protein sequence: CASSQDLVRSTDTQYF.

This chain uses TRBV4-3 with TRBJ2-3; 8 bases line up with TRBD2. CDR3 length: 20 amino acids. With V trimmed by 0 bases and J by 1 base, 15 bases remained unmatched. Germline CDR1 is LGHNA and CDR2 is YSLEER. CDR3 in DNA: TGCGCCAGCAGCCAAGATCCAGCGGGAGCCCTGACGAGGGGCACAGATACGCAGTATTTT. The encoded protein is CASSQDPAGALTRGTDTQYF.

V is TRBV7-2 and J is TRBJ1-2, with 7 bases lining up with TRBD1. This CDR3 is built from 15 residues. The germline V gene encodes CDR1 SGHTA and CDR2 FQGNSA. Trimming removed 5 bases from V and 5 bases from J; junction bases left unmatched: 11. CDR3 residues: CASSPHRGDRYGYTF. The CDR3 DNA follows: TGTGCCAGCAGCCCCCACAGGGGCGATCGGTATGGCTACACCTTC.

CDR3 region: CASSRWTGRGQRATNEKLFF. The CDR3, as DNA: TGCGCCAGCAGCCGCTGGACAGGACGAGGACAAAGGGCAACTAATGAAAAACTGTTTTTT. This chain links TRBV5-1 with TRBJ1-4; TRBD1 aligns across 7 bases. The ends lost 4 bases at V and 0 bases at J; junction bases unmatched: 18. The germline CDR1 and CDR2 sequences are SGHRS and YFSETQ. This CDR3 has 20 amino acids.

The J gene is TRBJ2-2, the V gene TRBV7-7; 7 positions agree with TRBD1. V lost 5 bases and J lost 5; bases outside the gene matches: 14. CDR1 is SSHAT, CDR2 FNYEAQ, per germline (reference sequence). The CDR3 runs 17 residues. The CDR3 protein is CASSPRGSLLSTGELFF. In DNA form, the CDR3 reads TGTGCCAGCAGCCCCAGGGGGAGTTTACTTTCTACCGGGGAGCTGTTTTTT.

This chain joins TRBV6-5 and TRBJ2-3; TRBD2 aligns across 14 bases. Germline V CDR1 and CDR2: MNHEY, SVGAGI. The CDR3 has 14 residues. V dropped 5 bases and J dropped 8; count of bases not matched to a gene: 3. Here the CDR3 reads CASSPGLAGGTQYF. DNA of the CDR3: TGTGCCAGCAGTCCCGGACTAGCGGGAGGTACGCAGTATTTT.

The table lists this clone with a few counts. The V gene is TRBV19, the J gene TRBJ1-6; D possibly corresponds to TRBD1 (6 bases). The ends were cut back, 5 bases at V and 7 bases at J, with 15 bases in the middle. The CDR3 is 15 residues long. Germline V CDR1 and CDR2: LNHDA, SQIVND (reference sequence). Here the CDR3 reads CASSDKTGLNSPLHF. CDR3 in DNA: TGTGCCAGTAGTGATAAGACAGGTCTAAATTCACCCCTCCACTTT.

The chain joins TRBV27 to TRBJ2-2; D possibly corresponds to TRBD1 (6 bases). Germline V gene data show CDR1 as MNHEY and CDR2 as SMNVEV (reference sequence). CDR3 length equals 17 residues. V gave up 7 bases and J gave up 4 bases, with 22 bases separating them. The CDR3 DNA reads as TGTGCCAGCACCTCGGACAGACCAGGGGTTGGCACCGGGGAGCTGTTTTTT. As protein: CASTSDRPGVGTGELFF.

This chain connects TRBV4-3 to TRBJ2-1; 7 nucleotides agree with TRBD2. The CDR3 length is 16 residues. V was clipped by 0 bases and J by 3 bases; unmatched bases: 5. Per the germline V gene, CDR1 is LGHNA and CDR2 is YSLEER. CDR3: CASSQDREGYYNEQFF. CDR3 coding DNA: TGCGCCAGCAGCCAAGATAGGGAGGGGTACTACAATGAGCAGTTCTTC.

This clone has a single count. The CDR3 region has the DNA TGTGCCAGCAGCTTTCAAAATTCACCCCTCCACTTT. It is translated as CASSFQNSPLHF. V gene TRBV7-2 combines with J gene TRBJ1-6; D remains unclear. The ends were cut back, 3 bases at V and 7 bases at J, with 4 bases in the middle. The CDR3 spans 12 residues. The germline CDR1 and CDR2 sequences are SGHTA and FQGNSA.

The chain employs TRBV5-6 and TRBJ2-1, with 12 bases fitting TRBD2. The CDR3 is made up of 15 amino acids. V dropped 3 bases and J dropped 8; count of bases not matched to a gene: 6. Germline CDR1 reads SGHDT; CDR2 reads YYEEEE. The CDR3 sequence: CASSWTSGKFDEQFF. For the CDR3, the DNA is TGTGCCAGCAGCTGGACTAGCGGGAAATTCGATGAGCAGTTCTTC.

J is TRBJ2-3 and V is TRBV9, with D tentatively TRBD1 (5 bases). The CDR3 consists of 18 residues. CDR1 and CDR2 (germline): SGDLS, YYNGEE. Trimming cost V 0 bases and J 0 bases, with 17 bases left between them. The CDR3: CASSVARRQKTSTDTQYF. The CDR3, as DNA: TGTGCCAGCAGCGTAGCGCGTCGACAGAAGACGAGCACAGATACGCAGTATTTT.

The rearrangement joins TRBV7-9 to TRBJ2-5, with 10 bases aligning to TRBD1. Looked up from germline, CDR1 is SEHNR and CDR2 is FQNEAQ (reference sequence). The CDR3 loop spans 16 amino acids. V trimming: 5 bases; J trimming: 4 bases; junction bases outside the gene matches: 10. Written as DNA, the CDR3 is TGTGCCAGCAGCGCAAGCCGGGACAGGGGTCGAGAGACCCAGTACTTC. Its translation is CASSASRDRGRETQYF.

The V call is TRBV5-1, the J call TRBJ1-2; 7 bases fit TRBD1. CDR1 is SGHRS, CDR2 YFSETQ, per germline. The ends lost 4 bases at V and 0 bases at J; junction bases unmatched: 3. This CDR3 is built from 14 residues. The CDR3 is CASSGGTANYGYTF. The CDR3 DNA sequence: TGCGCCAGCAGCGGCGGGACAGCTAACTATGGCTACACCTTC. Supplemented by reference TRBV5-1 and TRBJ1-2, the full variable domain reads KAGVTQTPRYLIKTRGQQVTLSCSPISGHRSVSWYQQTPGQGLQFLFEYFSETQRNKGNFPGRFSGRQFSNSRSEMNVSTLELGDSALYLCASSGGTANYGYTFGSGTRLTVV.

The CDR3 is CASSLARGKMTEAFF. The CDR3, as DNA: TGCGCCAGCAGCTTGGCCCGGGGGAAGATGACTGAAGCTTTCTTT. The chain carries TRBV5-1 and TRBJ1-1, with a tentative D call TRBD1 (5 bases). This CDR3 comprises 15 residues. Trimming shortened V by 0 bases and J by 5 bases, and 14 bases separated the two germline ends. Germline values: CDR1 SGHRS, CDR2 YFSETQ.

The V gene is TRBV27, the J gene TRBJ2-2; TRBD2 agrees at 9 bases. Per germline, CDR1 MNHEY and CDR2 SMNVEV (reference sequence). There are 15 residues in the CDR3. Trimming cost V 5 bases and J 8 bases; bases outside gene matches: 9. This CDR3 reads CASSEGTSSWGELFF. Here the CDR3 DNA reads TGTGCCAGCAGTGAAGGGACTAGCTCTTGGGGGGAGCTGTTTTTT.

The chain carries TRBV2 and TRBJ1-1; D perhaps matches TRBD1 (6 bases). Looked up from germline, CDR1 is SNHLY and CDR2 is FYNNEI. The CDR3 runs to 13 residues. Trimming cost V 7 bases and J 4 bases, with 13 bases left between them. CDR3 sequence reads: CASKGGGTTEAFF. The CDR3 DNA sequence: TGTGCCAGCAAAGGGGGGGGCACCACTGAAGCTTTCTTT.

The table lists this clone with a few counts. The chain is built from TRBV6-5 and TRBJ1-1, with 10 bases identical to TRBD1. The CDR3 is 14 amino acids. V lost 5 bases, J lost 5 bases, and 5 bases stayed unmatched. Germline V gene lookup returns CDR1 MNHEY and CDR2 SVGAGI. CDR3 loop: CASSRTGGLTEAFF. The CDR3 coding sequence is TGTGCCAGCAGTCGGACAGGGGGATTGACTGAAGCTTTCTTT.

V usage is TRBV9 and J usage is TRBJ1-3, with a weak D call TRBD1 (6 bases). V was pared by 6 bases and J by 0 bases, with 16 bases between. The CDR3 has 16 amino acids. Germline CDR1 reads SGDLS; CDR2 reads YYNGEE. In nucleotides, the CDR3 is TGTGCCAGCAACCCGGGGGGCAGTAGCTCTGGAAACACCATATATTTT. Translation gives CASNPGGSSSGNTIYF. The whole variable domain, filled in from reference TRBV9 and TRBJ1-3, reads DSGVTQTPKHLITATGQRVTLRCSPRSGDLSVYWYQQSLDQGLQFLIQYYNGEERAKGNILERFSAQQFPDLHSELNLSSLELGDSALYFCASNPGGSSSGNTIYFGEGSWLTVV.

The J gene is TRBJ2-3, the V gene TRBV30, with 9 bases aligning to TRBD2. V shed 3 bases and J 11 bases; nucleotides not matched to a gene: 6. The CDR3 extends over 12 amino acids. Looked up from germline, CDR1 is GTSNPN and CDR2 is SVGIG (reference sequence). CDR3 residues: CAWSPLAGLQYF. The CDR3 bases are TGTGCCTGGAGCCCCCTAGCGGGACTGCAGTATTTT.